The 4 T cell receptor beta chains below all came from one sample that was sequenced in a study of early T cells in non-severe SARS-CoV-2 infection. One entry per CDR3 protein, called by TCRdb with MiXCR from the 5' RACE reads. Seen here are about 56,000 distinct CDR3 sequences, roughly 10% observed once, and the top ten hold approximately 6.5%. Sequenced: whole blood. These receptors came from an adult who was a healthcare worker with PCR-confirmed SARS-CoV-2 infection or an uninfected control (not recorded which).

This clonotype was counted many times. V gene TRBV20-1 combines with J gene TRBJ1-5, with a weak D call TRBD1 (5 bases). Between the trimmed V and J ends, which lost 4 bases and 1 base, there was a span of 17 bases. CDR3 length equals 16 residues. The germline gives CDR1 DFQATT, CDR2 SNEGSKA (reference sequence). CDR3 sequence (DNA): TGCAGTGCTACTACACCCGGGGGAAGCAGCAATCAGCCCCAGCATTTT. Protein sequence: CSATTPGGSSNQPQHF.

Only a few counts were recorded for this clonotype. The CDR3 DNA reads TGCAGCGTCAACGAAGGGGTTACACTGTTTTTT. It encodes CSVNEGVTLFF. The chain is built from TRBV29-1 and TRBJ1-4; a weak D match, TRBD1 (5 bases). Germline V gene sequence: CDR1 SQVTM, CDR2 ANQGSEA. The CDR3 extends over 11 amino acids. V was pared by 6 bases and J by 13 bases, with 15 bases between.

This clonotype was recorded many times. The chain combines TRBV4-1 with TRBJ2-3, with 9 bases fitting TRBD2. Trimming removed 7 bases from V and 4 bases from J; junction bases left unmatched: 6. The CDR3 length is 14 residues. Germline CDR1 is MGHRA and CDR2 is YSYEKL. CDR3 amino acids: CASKAASGADTQYF. The DNA of the CDR3 is TGCGCCAGCAAGGCGGCTAGCGGGGCAGATACGCAGTATTTT.

The sample holds many counts of this clonotype. V is TRBV12-3 or TRBV12-4 and J is TRBJ2-7, with 7 bases aligning to TRBD2. Trimming took 6 bases from V and 0 from J; bases not matched to a gene: 8. The CDR3 is 15 residues long. The CDR3 loop is CASSQLALSSYEQYF. In DNA, the CDR3 is TGTGCCAGCAGCCAACTAGCGCTTAGCTCCTACGAGCAGTACTTC.